This T cell receptor beta chain is drawn from a study of blood T cell repertoires in COVID-19. Study-level background: Samples taken during acute and convalescent COVID-19 were collected in the United States, Italy and Spain. The cDNA or gDNA used as material had been derived from T cells, B-cell-depleted T cells, or PBMCs.

Study processing details: Nucleated cell counts were estimated from reference gene primer amplification. Generated by immunoSEQ multiplex PCR, the TCRdb table keeps only in-frame clones and is missing some. The DNA gave D and trimming, while V, J and clone size come from that table. The sample includes 450,000 or so clones, roughly 90% of them seen just once. Germline V gene sequence: CDR1 LGHDT, CDR2 YNNKEL (reference sequence). After removal of 1 base from V and 1 base from J, the junction contained 3 bases not matched to a gene. CDR3 length: 16 amino acids. This clone was seen only a few times. The sequence came from a woman aged 40-49 years with COVID-19, enrolled during active disease. The chain combines TRBV3-1 (or the pseudogene TRBV3-2) with TRBJ2-1; 8 nucleotides line up with TRBD2. The material sequenced was peripheral blood. This chain's CDR3 is CASSQAGGLSYNEQFF. The DNA of the CDR3 is TGTGCCAGCAGCCAAGCGGGGGGGCTATCCTACAATGAGCAGTTCTTC.